The clone carrying this T cell receptor beta chain turned up a few times. Its antigen is unidentified. The sample comes from a study of blood T cells in healthy people across ages. Healthy Caucasians from Russia aged roughly 6 to 90 served as donors. The draw of peripheral blood yielded roughly 10 milliliters from each donor. Combining a sample-barcoded 5' primer with a J-beta primer mix, a second PCR ran for 7 to 11 cycles. A 12-random-nucleotide template-switch adaptor tagged each cDNA molecule. Via MiXCR, TCRdb re-called the 5' RACE reads, giving one row per CDR3 protein. The sample has about 1.6 million distinct CDR3 sequences, roughly 32% seen once; the top ten hold roughly 10%. General observations from the study: Fewer expanded clones and more diversity marked long-lived versus aged donors.

The source material was blood. The clonotype comes from a woman younger than 45 in good health.

The CDR3 spells CSARGTSGRKETQYF. The CDR3 DNA sequence: TGCAGTGCTAGAGGGACTAGCGGGAGGAAAGAGACCCAGTACTTC. The chain has TRBV20-1 and TRBJ2-5; 14 bases map to TRBD2. Per germline, CDR1 DFQATT and CDR2 SNEGSKA (reference sequence). The CDR3 consists of 15 residues. V shed 1 base, J shed 3 bases, and the junction held 1 base outside the gene matches.